These 18 T cell receptor delta chains share one sample of origin, sequenced in a study of γδ T cells in repeated Plasmodium falciparum infection. Flow sorting of PBMC yielded separate Vgamma9/Vdelta2+ and Vdelta2-negative gammadelta T cell populations for bulk repertoire analysis. TCRdb re-called the multiplex PCR reads with CATT. The data contain around 52,000 delta-chain clones, around 1.7% of them singletons. Specimen: gamma-delta T cells from blood. The receptors were gathered from a pool of human donors (malaria-infected and uninfected, not separated).

This clone has only a few counts. A read error likely explains why the TCRdb protein, taken from a much larger clone, differs from this DNA's translation at residue 15; the protein shown is translated from the DNA. The genes are TRDV1 and TRDJ1; TRDD3 agrees at 12 bases. TCRdb lists no J gene, so it was determined here by aligning the DNA to germline. After removal of 1 base from V and 0 bases from J, the junction contained 33 bases not matched to a gene. The CDR3 contains 27 residues. Germline V gene sequence: CDR1 TSWWSYY, CDR2 QGS. The CDR3 region is CALGEPSVKAFRSERLGDTWYTDKLIF. Written as DNA, the CDR3 is TGTGCTCTTGGGGAACCATCAGTTAAAGCGTTTAGGAGCGAACGACTGGGGGATACCTGGTACACCGATAAACTCATCTTT.

This clone came up many times. This sequence may be a read error, since a much larger clone differs from it by one base. The sample holds other DNA sequences that translate to the same CDR3. The CDR3 DNA reads as TGTGCTCTTGGTGTAAACCCGCCTTCCGACGACCAATGTGGGATACGCACCGATAAACTTATCTTT. Amino acids: CALGVNPPSDDQCGIRTDKLIF. This chain uses TRDV1 with TRDJ1; 8 bases fit TRDD3. From germline, CDR1 is TSWWSYY and CDR2 QGS. This CDR3 region has 22 residues.

In this sample, this clone turned up many times. Just one base apart from a much larger clone, this may be a read error. The sample holds other DNA sequences that translate to the same CDR3. CDR3 loop: CAFNIPVPYWGIQSPYKLIF. In DNA, the CDR3 is TGTGCCTTTAATATACCCGTTCCCTACTGGGGGATACAGAGTCCGTATAAACTCATCTTT. The V call is TRDV3, the J call TRDJ1; TRDD3 aligns across 12 bases. The CDR3 is 20 residues long. Per the germline V gene, CDR1 is TVYSNPD and CDR2 is GDNSRS (reference sequence). V was pared by 1 base and J by 6 bases, with 24 bases of the junction left unmatched. The variable domain in full, completed from reference TRDV3 and TRDJ1, reads CDKVTQSSPDQTVASGSEVVLLCTYDTVYSNPDLFWYRIRPDYSFQFVFYGDNSRSEGADFTQGRFSVKHILTQKAFHLVISPVRTEDSATYYCAFNIPVPYWGIQSPYKLIFGKGTRVTVEP.

In this sample, this clone turned up many times. TCRdb shows a much larger clone's protein in place of this DNA's translation, and the two differ at residue 14, likely through a read error; the protein shown is translated from the DNA. The chain links TRDV1 to TRDJ1; 9 bases fit TRDD3. V shed 2 bases and J 3 bases; nucleotides not matched to a gene: 16. Germline lookup yields CDR1 TSWWSYY and CDR2 QGS. This CDR3 is built from 19 residues. The DNA for the CDR3 is TGTGCTCTTGGGGAATTCGGCATTTTCTGGGGGATCTTCGCCGATAAACTCATCTTT. Amino acids: CALGEFGIFWGIFADKLIF.

In the case of this clone: TCRdb has a much larger clone's protein, which differs at residue 14 from the translation of this DNA, likely because of a read error; what is shown is the protein translated from the DNA. V and J are TRDV1 and TRDJ1; 10 positions agree with TRDD3. This CDR3 is built from 25 residues. The ends lost 3 bases at V and 0 bases at J; junction bases unmatched: 31. Germline V gene lookup returns CDR1 TSWWSYY and CDR2 QGS. Written as DNA, the CDR3 is TGTGCTCTTGGGGATACCCACGGGAGGAACTACTGGGGGATGCCCCCATCCTTGTACACCGATAAACTCATCTTT. It is translated as CALGDTHGRNYWGMPPSLYTDKLIF.

In this sample, this clone turned up a few times. TCRdb's protein for this DNA is that of a much larger clone and differs from the translation at residue 13, likely a read error; the protein shown is the DNA translation. The J gene is TRDJ1, the V gene TRDV1, with TRDD2 identical over 8 bases. The J gene, left out of TCRdb, was set here by checking the DNA against germline. V dropped 5 bases and J dropped 2; count of bases not matched to a gene: 28. Germline CDR1 is TSWWSYY and CDR2 is QGS. CDR3 size: 22 residues. CDR3 in DNA: TGTGCTCTTGGGCCACCAAGCCTTCCTATGGTACTGGAGGGGTCCACGACCGATAAACTCATCTTT. The encoded protein is CALGPPSLPMVLEGSTTDKLIF.

This clone was seen more than once but under ten times. This likely traces to a read error, being one base from a far larger clone. The sample contains more than one DNA sequence encoding this CDR3. This chain uses TRDV1 with TRDJ1, with TRDD3 matching over 8 bases. The CDR3 consists of 22 residues. From germline, CDR1 is TSWWSYY and CDR2 QGS. This CDR3 reads CALGELRPILGDTRTNTDKLIF. CDR3 sequence (DNA): TGTGCTCTTGGGGAACTAAGACCCATTCTGGGGGACACCCGTACTAACACCGATAAACTCATCTTC.

As concerns this clone: TCRdb shows a much larger clone's protein in place of this DNA's translation, and the two differ at residue 10, likely through a read error; the protein shown is translated from the DNA. The chain uses TRDV3 and TRDJ1; possibly TRDD2 or TRDD3 for D (6 bases each). Trimming left V 4 bases short and J 0 bases short, with 33 bases between. CDR1 is TVYSNPD, CDR2 GDNSRS, per germline (reference sequence). The length of the CDR3 is 20 residues. Here the CDR3 DNA reads TGTGCCTCTACCTATCCGAGCCCCTTCCGGGGGACAATGTACACCGATAAACTCATCTTT. This encodes CASTYPSPFRGTMYTDKLIF.

This clone was observed at least ten times. The V gene is TRDV1, the J gene TRDJ1, with TRDD3 matching over 7 bases. The J gene is absent in TCRdb and was assigned here via DNA matching to germline. This CDR3 contains 19 residues. Germline loops: CDR1 TSWWSYY, CDR2 QGS. Unmatched junction bases numbered 17, after V lost 4 bases and J lost 0 bases. CDR3 amino acids: CALGAPRTGIPGYTDKLIF. DNA for the CDR3: TGTGCTCTTGGGGCTCCTCGAACTGGGATACCGGGGTACACCGATAAACTCATCTTT.

This clone was counted ten times or more. The TCRdb protein, from a much larger clone, departs from this DNA's translation at residue 5, likely by read error; the protein shown derives from the DNA. The chain is built from TRDV1 and TRDJ1; 8 bases line up with TRDD3. Germline CDR1 is TSWWSYY and CDR2 is QGS. The CDR3 loop spans 22 amino acids. The junction had 28 bases not matched to a gene; V was cut back by 6 bases and J by 1 base. CDR3 sequence (DNA): TGTGCTCTTGGTGCAAACCCGCCTTCCGACGACCAATGTGGGATACGCACCGATAAACTCATCTTT. Encoded protein: CALGANPPSDDQCGIRTDKLIF.

This clone was counted at least ten times. This DNA translates differently at residue 8 from the TCRdb protein, which is that of a much larger clone; a read error is likely, and the protein shown is the DNA's own translation. This sequence joins TRDV1 and TRDJ1, with 7 nucleotides matching TRDD3. TCRdb lists no J gene, so it was determined here by aligning the DNA to germline. CDR3 length: 17 residues. J lost 5 bases, V lost 2 bases, and 14 bases had no gene match. CDR1 TSWWSYY and CDR2 QGS come from the germline V gene. The CDR3 loop is CALGETPPYGGWDKLIF. DNA for the CDR3: TGTGCTCTTGGGGAAACTCCTCCCTACGGGGGATGGGATAAACTCATCTTT.

Points on this clone: This DNA's translation differs at residue 5 from TCRdb's protein, which comes from a much larger clone; a read error is likely, and the protein shown is translated from the DNA. The chain recombines TRDV1 with TRDJ1; TRDD3 agrees at 7 bases. The CDR3 covers 19 residues. The germline CDR1 and CDR2 sequences are TSWWSYY and QGS. With V trimmed by 4 bases and J by 0 bases, 17 bases remained unmatched. The CDR3 here is CALGVGVLRIRSYTDKLIF. DNA of the CDR3: TGTGCTCTTGGGGTGGGCGTCCTCAGGATACGCTCGTACACCGATAAACTCATCTTT.

Of note for this clone: It is likely a read error: a sequence one base away is far more abundant. Other nucleotide sequences from this sample produce the same CDR3. The gene calls are TRDV1 and TRDJ1; 10 bases align to TRDD3. TCRdb lists no J gene, so it was determined here by aligning the DNA to germline. The length of the CDR3 is 21 residues. The J segment lost 6 bases and the V segment lost 3 bases, leaving 25 bases of the junction unmatched. Germline V lookup: CDR1 TSWWSYY, CDR2 QGS. In DNA, the CDR3 is TGTGCTCTTGGGGAGCTATGTGGGTGCCTGGGGGATATAGGGCGGGGGCATAAACTCATCTTT. The encoded protein is CALGELCGCLGDIGRGHKLIF.

This clone was counted only a few times. A read error likely explains why the TCRdb protein, taken from a much larger clone, differs from this DNA's translation at residue 9; the protein shown is translated from the DNA. V is TRDV3 and J is TRDJ1, with TRDD3 matching over 11 bases. The germline V gene has CDR1 TVYSNPD and CDR2 GDNSRS (reference sequence). V lost 1 base and J lost 0; bases outside the gene matches: 22. The CDR3 is made up of 21 amino acids. This chain's CDR3 is CAFIFSHRFWGIPGYTDKLIF. The CDR3 DNA is TGTGCCTTTATTTTCTCTCATCGGTTCTGGGGGATACCTGGGTACACCGATAAACTCATCTTT.

Notes on this clone: The protein TCRdb lists belongs to a much larger clone and differs from this DNA's translation at residue 8, which points to a read error; the protein shown is made from the DNA. The J gene is TRDJ1, the V gene TRDV3; TRDD3 matches 11 bases. Trimming removed 3 bases from V and 6 bases from J; junction bases left unmatched: 24. This CDR3 has 19 amino acids. The germline V gene encodes CDR1 TVYSNPD and CDR2 GDNSRS (reference sequence). In DNA, the CDR3 is TGTGCCTTCCAGTGGCCTCCTAGTCTACTGGGGGATAGCAGAAATAAACTCATCTTT. As protein: CAFQWPPSLLGDSRNKLIF.

Notes on this clone: Since a much larger clone is just one base distant, this may be a read error. The chain uses TRDV1 and TRDJ1; 7 bases are shared with TRDD3. The J gene, absent from TCRdb, was called here by matching the DNA to germline. This CDR3 comprises 16 residues. CDR1 is TSWWSYY and CDR2 is QGS in the germline V gene. V dropped 0 bases and J dropped 6; count of bases not matched to a gene: 10. This CDR3 is CALGELPHWGYNKLIF. DNA for the CDR3: TGTGCTCTTGGGGAACTCCCTCACTGGGGATATAATAAACTCATCTTT.

Worth noting for this clone: This DNA's translation and the protein TCRdb lists, from a much larger clone, do not match at residue 20, likely due to a read error; the protein shown is translated from the DNA. The CDR3 spells CALGDPGRLPRSGGYPRHRNKLIF. DNA for the CDR3: TGTGCTCTTGGGGATCCCGGACGCCTTCCCCGGTCTGGGGGATACCCTCGACACCGGAATAAACTCATCTTT. The chain is built from TRDV1 and TRDJ1; 11 bases match TRDD3. The CDR3 has 24 residues. Germline CDR1 TSWWSYY, CDR2 QGS. The V gene end was trimmed by 3 bases and the J gene end by 6 bases; junction bases not matched to a gene: 33.

This chain connects TRDV1 to TRDJ1; 11 bases line up with TRDD3. Unmatched junction bases numbered 30, after V lost 0 bases and J lost 0 bases. The CDR3 has 26 amino acids. CDR1 and CDR2 (germline): TSWWSYY, QGS. The CDR3 region is CALGELESLWGIHFTPGRVHTDKLIF. DNA for the CDR3: TGTGCTCTTGGGGAACTAGAATCCCTCTGGGGGATACACTTCACCCCGGGGAGGGTGCACACCGATAAACTCATCTTT.